The 25 T cell receptor beta chains below all came from one sample that was sequenced in a study of cytomegalovirus exposure and HLA in healthy donors. Researchers ran the PCR with 60 Vbeta and 13 Jbeta primers. Profiled with immunoSEQ multiplex PCR; TCRdb holds only in-frame clones, not every one. This table holds around 190,000 clones, 83% found once. Sequenced sample: PBMCs. The receptors originated from a man aged 35-49 years in good health and CMV-seropositive.

This chain connects TRBV10-1 to TRBJ2-2, with 10 bases identical to TRBD1. V lost 5 bases, J lost 5 bases, and 5 bases stayed unmatched. From germline, CDR1 is WNHNN and CDR2 SYGVQD (reference sequence). CDR3 length equals 15 residues. This CDR3 reads CASSRQGARTGELFF. In DNA, the CDR3 is TGCGCCAGCAGTCGACAGGGGGCGCGTACCGGGGAGCTGTTTTTT.

The chain couples TRBV27 to TRBJ2-7; D might be TRBD2 (5 bases). The V end lost 2 bases, the J end lost 3 bases, and 11 bases lay between the germline ends. This CDR3 has 14 amino acids. The germline V gene has CDR1 MNHEY and CDR2 SMNVEV (reference sequence). The CDR3 is CASSLEGNNYEQYF. The CDR3 DNA reads TGTGCCAGCAGTTTAGAGGGAAACAACTACGAGCAGTACTTC.

The chain uses TRBV27 and TRBJ1-5; 7 bases are a match to TRBD1. The CDR3 sequence is 17 residues long. Germline V gene data show CDR1 as MNHEY and CDR2 as SMNVEV (reference sequence). The trim removed 5 bases at V and 4 bases at J, leaving 14 bases unmatched. CDR3 in amino acids: CASSPLSSRGRNQPQHF. Here the CDR3 DNA reads TGTGCCAGCAGTCCCCTATCCTCAAGGGGGCGGAATCAGCCCCAGCATTTT.

The rearrangement uses TRBV5-4 and TRBJ1-2; D gene uncertain. CDR1 SGHNT and CDR2 YYREEE come from the germline V gene (reference sequence). Trimming took off 1 base at V and 5 bases at J, with 12 bases between the two ends. The CDR3 is 14 residues long. The CDR3 DNA follows: TGTGCCAGCAGCTTGAGTTCGGGAGCGTATGGCTACACCTTC. Its protein product is CASSLSSGAYGYTF. Full variable domain (outside the CDR3, taken from reference TRBV5-4 and TRBJ1-2): ETGVTQSPTHLIKTRGQQVTLRCSSQSGHNTVSWYQQALGQGPQFIFQYYREEENGRGNFPPRFSGLQFPNYSSELNVNALELDDSALYLCASSLSSGAYGYTFGSGTRLTVV.

The chain combines TRBV5-4 with TRBJ2-7; 8 bases line up with TRBD2. This CDR3 is 14 amino acids long. Germline CDR1 and CDR2: SGHNT and YYREEE (reference sequence). V trimming: 0 bases; J trimming: 6 bases; junction bases outside the gene matches: 5. The CDR3 here is CASSLAAGGSEQYF. For the CDR3, the DNA is TGTGCCAGCAGCTTGGCCGCGGGAGGATCCGAGCAGTACTTC. The variable domain in full, completed from reference TRBV5-4 and TRBJ2-7, reads ETGVTQSPTHLIKTRGQQVTLRCSSQSGHNTVSWYQQALGQGPQFIFQYYREEENGRGNFPPRFSGLQFPNYSSELNVNALELDDSALYLCASSLAAGGSEQYFGPGTRLTVT.

The J gene is TRBJ1-2, the V gene TRBV27; TRBD1 matches 8 bases. CDR1 is MNHEY and CDR2 is SMNVEV in the germline V gene (reference sequence). Trimming at V came to 5 bases and at J to 8 bases, leaving 13 bases not matched to a gene. The CDR3 extends over 15 amino acids. Here the CDR3 DNA reads TGTGCCAGCAGTACGCGGACAGGGATGCTGGAGGGCTACACCTTC. Translation gives CASSTRTGMLEGYTF.

Comments on this clone: A read error may produce the germline difference seen at one junction end. The gene calls are TRBV7-9 and TRBJ2-3; weak D call: TRBD2 (6 bases). CDR3 length equals 12 residues. Germline V lookup: CDR1 SEHNR, CDR2 FQNEAQ (reference sequence). The CDR3 region is CSSGLPSDAQYF. The CDR3 DNA reads as TGTTCCAGCGGCCTACCTAGCGATGCGCAGTATTTT.

The CDR3 is CAISEDRGRDTQYF. The CDR3 nucleotides read TGTGCCATCAGTGAGGACAGGGGCAGAGATACGCAGTATTTT. V usage is TRBV10-3 and J usage is TRBJ2-3, with 8 bases that match TRBD1. Germline lookup yields CDR1 ENHRY and CDR2 SYGVKD. The ends lost 2 bases at V and 5 bases at J; junction bases unmatched: 3. The CDR3 consists of 14 residues.

The gene calls are TRBV4-3 and TRBJ2-5, with 10 nucleotides matching TRBD2. Germline trimming cut 0 bases from V and 6 bases from J; bases unmatched to any gene: 10. The CDR3 is 17 amino acids. The germline V gene encodes CDR1 LGHNA and CDR2 YSLEER. The CDR3 loop is CASSQDVWASGSQTQYF. The CDR3 coding sequence is TGCGCCAGCAGCCAAGATGTCTGGGCTAGCGGGAGCCAGACCCAGTACTTC.

V usage is TRBV4-3 and J usage is TRBJ2-3; 12 bases are shared with TRBD1. The germline gives CDR1 LGHNA, CDR2 YSLEER. V trimming: 0 bases; J trimming: 8 bases; junction bases outside the gene matches: 3. The CDR3 runs 15 residues. Here the CDR3 reads CASSQEGQGAGTQYF. The CDR3 coding sequence is TGCGCCAGCAGCCAAGAGGGACAGGGGGCAGGTACGCAGTATTTT.

The chain recombines TRBV5-4 with TRBJ2-2, with 8 bases identical to TRBD1. Germline V gene data show CDR1 as SGHNT and CDR2 as YYREEE (reference sequence). V gave up 4 bases and J gave up 4 bases; unmatched junction bases: 9. The length of the CDR3 is 16 residues. Here the CDR3 DNA reads TGTGCCAGCAGCCGGGCGCAGGGGGCGAGCACCGGGGAGCTGTTTTTT. This translates into CASSRAQGASTGELFF.

The chain combines TRBV7-2 with TRBJ2-5; 11 nucleotides match TRBD2. The CDR3 length is 16 residues. V trimming: 5 bases; J trimming: 2 bases; junction bases outside the gene matches: 7. Germline assignment: CDR1 SGHTA and CDR2 FQGNSA. The CDR3 DNA reads as TGTGCCAGCAGCCTAGTGGGGACTAGCGGACAAGAGACCCAGTACTTC. Its translation: CASSLVGTSGQETQYF.

The V and J genes are TRBV9 and TRBJ2-5, with 9 bases fitting TRBD1. The CDR3 consists of 16 residues. After removal of 0 bases from V and 3 bases from J, the junction contained 6 bases not matched to a gene. CDR1 SGDLS and CDR2 YYNGEE come from the germline V gene. CDR3 protein: CASSVVGTGTKETQYF. The DNA for the CDR3 is TGTGCCAGCAGCGTAGTCGGGACAGGGACCAAAGAGACCCAGTACTTC.

Here the CDR3 reads CASNRGGREQYF. CDR3 DNA: TGTGCTTCCAACCGGGGGGGTCGCGAGCAGTACTTC. This sequence joins TRBV2 and TRBJ2-7; 8 bases line up with TRBD2. The CDR3 is 12 amino acids. From germline, CDR1 is SNHLY and CDR2 FYNNEI.

This clone was seen a handful of times. V and J are TRBV19 and TRBJ2-7, with 7 bases lining up with TRBD2. The CDR3 sequence is 16 residues long. CDR1 and CDR2 from the germline V gene are LNHDA and SQIVND (reference sequence). Unmatched junction bases numbered 10, after V lost 5 bases and J lost 0 bases. The CDR3 DNA reads TGTGCCAGTAGTCCTGTAGGCGGGGGAAGCTCCTACGAGCAGTACTTC. Protein product: CASSPVGGGSSYEQYF.

This clone was recorded only once. This chain connects TRBV4-2 to TRBJ2-4; 8 nucleotides align to TRBD2. CDR1 and CDR2 from the germline V gene are LGHNA and YNFKEQ. J was trimmed by 6 bases and V by 4 bases; bases with no gene match: 11. The CDR3 runs 16 residues. CDR3 region: CASSPTSGPPGNIQYF. CDR3 DNA: TGTGCCAGCAGCCCAACTAGCGGCCCCCCGGGAAACATTCAGTACTTC.

Remarks on this clone: The identical CDR3 is also encoded by other nucleotide sequences in the sample. J is TRBJ2-7 and V is TRBV5-1; 13 positions match TRBD2. V lost 0 bases, J lost 6 bases, and 3 bases stayed unmatched. The V gene's germline CDR1 is SGHRS and CDR2 YFSETQ. CDR3 size: 15 residues. CDR3 sequence reads: CASSLGTSGRSEQYF. DNA for the CDR3: TGCGCCAGCAGCTTGGGGACTAGCGGGAGATCCGAGCAGTACTTC.

The gene calls are TRBV28 and TRBJ2-5; 12 bases line up with TRBD2. The V and J ends lost 4 bases and 7 bases, in that order; junction bases with no gene match: 7. CDR1 and CDR2 from the germline V gene are MDHEN and SYDVKM. The CDR3 totals 15 residues. CDR3 amino acids: CASSSLAGGPGTQYF. As DNA, the CDR3 is TGTGCCAGCAGTTCTCTAGCGGGAGGGCCCGGGACCCAGTACTTC.

V gene TRBV5-1 combines with J gene TRBJ1-2; D is unresolved. CDR3 length equals 15 residues. CDR1 SGHRS and CDR2 YFSETQ come from the germline V gene. V was trimmed by 0 bases and J by 3 bases, leaving 12 bases between them. The DNA of the CDR3 is TGCGCCAGCAGCTTGGGGGGTAAACTAGACTATGGCTACACCTTC. This gives the protein CASSLGGKLDYGYTF.

The V call is TRBV4-3, the J call TRBJ2-3; TRBD2 matches 11 bases. V lost 2 bases, J lost 4 bases, and 2 bases stayed unmatched. The CDR3 extends over 15 amino acids. CDR1 LGHNA and CDR2 YSLEER come from the germline V gene. The CDR3 DNA sequence: TGCGCCAGCAGCCAAACTAGCGGGAGTCCAGATACGCAGTATTTT. The encoded protein is CASSQTSGSPDTQYF.

The gene calls are TRBV5-4 and TRBJ2-5, with D possibly TRBD1 on 6 matching bases. The V end lost 4 bases, the J end lost 3 bases, and 13 bases lay between the germline ends. Germline values: CDR1 SGHNT, CDR2 YYREEE (reference sequence). The CDR3 totals 14 residues. The CDR3 DNA is TGTGCCAGCAGCGTCGGACAGATCGAAGAGACCCAGTACTTC. It is translated as CASSVGQIEETQYF.

The chain couples TRBV7-9 to TRBJ1-1; TRBD1 matches 10 bases. CDR3 length: 17 residues. The V and J ends lost 3 bases and 1 base, in that order; junction bases with no gene match: 8. CDR1 and CDR2 (germline): SEHNR, FQNEAQ (reference sequence). The CDR3 nucleotides are TGTGCCAGCAGCTTCCGGGACAGGGGTTTCGGGAACACTGAAGCTTTCTTT. Amino acid sequence: CASSFRDRGFGNTEAFF.

The CDR3 region is CAWSGQTNQPQHF. The CDR3 DNA follows: TGTGCCTGGAGTGGACAGACCAATCAGCCCCAGCATTTT. The genes are TRBV30 and TRBJ1-5; TRBD1 might be the D (5 bases). Germline CDR1 is GTSNPN and CDR2 is SVGIG (reference sequence). V lost 1 base and J 3 bases, leaving 7 bases between the germline ends. CDR3 length equals 13 residues.

V usage is TRBV6-5 and J usage is TRBJ1-1; the D gene is possibly TRBD1 (6 bases). CDR1 MNHEY and CDR2 SVGAGI come from the germline V gene. The length of the CDR3 is 15 residues. The V and J ends lost 5 bases and 1 base respectively, with 14 bases between them. CDR3 sequence reads: CASSAGVGANTEAFF. The CDR3 DNA sequence: TGTGCCAGCAGTGCAGGGGTCGGGGCGAACACTGAAGCTTTCTTT.

The rearrangement links TRBV6-6 to TRBJ2-7; D possibly corresponds to TRBD2 (5 bases). The V end was cut by 6 bases, the J end by 6 bases, with 15 bases between. The CDR3 contains 13 residues. The V gene's germline CDR1 is MNHNY and CDR2 SVGAGI (reference sequence). The CDR3 here is CASRRDASREQYF. DNA of the CDR3: TGTGCCAGCAGACGGGATGCCTCCCGCGAGCAGTACTTC.